These 24 T cell receptor beta chains were all obtained from the same sample, sequenced in a study of blood T cell repertoires in COVID-19. Generated by immunoSEQ multiplex PCR, the TCRdb table keeps only in-frame clones and is missing some. This table has around 330,000 clones, 89% appearing once. Specimen: PBMCs or T cells enriched from blood (not recorded which). These receptors came from a man between 60 and 75 years old who had recovered from COVID-19.

V and J are TRBV10-3 and TRBJ1-5; no reliable D call. This CDR3 is 13 amino acids long. CDR1 and CDR2 (germline): ENHRY, SYGVKD. V dropped 6 bases and J dropped 7 bases, with 13 bases sitting between them. This chain's CDR3 is CAISSTESQPQHF. In DNA form, the CDR3 reads TGTGCCATCAGCTCAACTGAGTCCCAGCCCCAGCATTTT.

The CDR3 DNA sequence: TGTGCCTGGAGTCGGGGGACGAACACCGGGGAGCTGTTTTTT. This codes for CAWSRGTNTGELFF. The rearrangement joins TRBV30 to TRBJ2-2, with D possibly TRBD2 on 6 matching bases. Germline CDR1 is GTSNPN and CDR2 is SVGIG (reference sequence). This CDR3 is 14 amino acids long. The V and J ends lost 2 bases and 0 bases respectively, with 7 bases between them.

CDR3 sequence (DNA): TGTGCCAGCAGCCCTGAGACAGGTCGTAATGAAAAACTGTTTTTT. Residues: CASSPETGRNEKLFF. The chain employs TRBV5-5 and TRBJ1-4; tentative D call: TRBD1 (6 bases). Trimming removed 4 bases from V and 4 bases from J, with 14 bases in between. Germline V CDR1 and CDR2: SGHKS, YYEKEE (reference sequence). This CDR3 is 15 amino acids long.

The gene calls are TRBV28 and TRBJ2-7; D might be TRBD2 (7 bases). From germline, CDR1 is MDHEN and CDR2 SYDVKM. V shed 8 bases and J shed 6 bases, with 11 bases lying between them. CDR3 length: 11 amino acids. CDR3: CASAGEGEQYF. Written as DNA, the CDR3 is TGTGCCAGCGCAGGGGAGGGCGAGCAGTACTTC.

The CDR3 region has the DNA TGTGCCAGCAAGCCGGACATTAACTATGGCTACACCTTC. It specifies CASKPDINYGYTF. V usage is TRBV6-5 and J usage is TRBJ1-2; the D gene is possibly TRBD1 (5 bases). From germline, CDR1 is MNHEY and CDR2 SVGAGI. Between the trimmed V and J ends, which lost 7 bases and 1 base, there was a span of 10 bases. This CDR3 is built from 13 residues.

This chain's CDR3 is CASSLDGLEAFF. In nucleotides, the CDR3 is TGTGCCAGCAGCTTAGATGGCCTCGAAGCTTTCTTT. This chain uses TRBV7-9 with TRBJ1-1; D unclear. V lost 1 base and J 8 bases, leaving 8 bases between the germline ends. The V gene's germline CDR1 is SEHNR and CDR2 FQNEAQ (reference sequence). The CDR3 spans 12 residues.

This chain links TRBV30 with TRBJ2-1, with 11 bases lining up with TRBD2. From germline, CDR1 is GTSNPN and CDR2 SVGIG (reference sequence). V shed 1 base, J shed 7 bases, and the junction held 6 bases outside the gene matches. This CDR3 has 15 amino acids. CDR3 sequence reads: CAWSDLAGGYNEQFF. In DNA, the CDR3 is TGTGCCTGGAGTGATCTAGCGGGAGGTTATAATGAGCAGTTCTTC.

The chain uses TRBV5-1 and TRBJ2-1; TRBD2 matches 11 bases. Trimming at V came to 4 bases and at J to 8 bases, leaving 8 bases not matched to a gene. CDR3 length: 15 amino acids. Germline lookup yields CDR1 SGHRS and CDR2 YFSETQ. The CDR3 protein is CASSLSVAGGHEQFF. The CDR3 coding sequence is TGCGCCAGCAGCCTATCCGTAGCGGGAGGGCATGAGCAGTTCTTC.

This chain joins TRBV5-1 and TRBJ1-1; 9 bases agree with TRBD1. Trimming took 4 bases from V and 8 from J; bases not matched to a gene: 9. Germline CDR1 SGHRS, CDR2 YFSETQ. This CDR3 region has 14 residues. CDR3 DNA: TGCGCCAGCAGCCTGGGGACAGGGTTAACGGAAGCTTTCTTT. The encoded protein is CASSLGTGLTEAFF.

The chain couples TRBV11-3 to TRBJ2-5; unclear D gene. CDR1 is SGHNT and CDR2 is YENEEA in the germline V gene. The CDR3 length is 18 residues. V was shortened by 2 bases and J by 2 bases, with 21 bases between the two germline ends. This CDR3 is CASSLWCPTEFLQETQYF. As DNA, the CDR3 is TGTGCCAGCAGCTTATGGTGTCCTACGGAGTTTCTACAAGAGACCCAGTACTTC.

V is TRBV28 and J is TRBJ1-2, with unresolved D. The CDR3 sequence is 13 residues long. Germline values: CDR1 MDHEN, CDR2 SYDVKM. V lost 3 bases and J 5 bases, leaving 10 bases between the germline ends. As DNA, the CDR3 is TGTGCCAGCAGTTTGGCCGGGGATTATGGCTACACCTTC. Protein sequence: CASSLAGDYGYTF.

V gene TRBV7-3 combines with J gene TRBJ2-5, with TRBD2 identical over 10 bases. This CDR3 comprises 16 residues. The junction had 5 bases not matched to a gene; V was cut back by 2 bases and J by 2 bases. The germline V gene encodes CDR1 SGHTA and CDR2 FQGTGA. The CDR3 is CASSLGSGRGQETQYF. In DNA form, the CDR3 reads TGTGCCAGCAGCTTAGGGAGCGGGAGGGGACAAGAGACCCAGTACTTC.

V is TRBV18 and J is TRBJ1-6; D might be TRBD1 (6 bases). V dropped 2 bases and J dropped 11 bases, with 10 bases sitting between them. Germline CDR1 KGHSH, CDR2 LQKENI. The CDR3 totals 13 residues. CDR3 sequence reads: CASSPGGKAPLHF. The DNA of the CDR3 is TGTGCCAGCTCACCAGGGGGCAAGGCACCCCTCCACTTT.

The CDR3 spells CASSQEWRWRAVGLNTGELFF. The CDR3 nucleotides read TGCGCCAGCAGCCAAGAGTGGAGATGGCGAGCGGTGGGGTTGAACACCGGGGAGCTGTTTTTT. V gene TRBV4-3 combines with J gene TRBJ2-2; perhaps TRBD2 as D (5 bases). The germline V gene encodes CDR1 LGHNA and CDR2 YSLEER. The V end was cut by 0 bases, the J end by 1 base, with 24 bases between. The CDR3 runs to 21 residues.

CDR3: CATGTGPFEQYF. CDR3 nucleotides: TGTGCCACCGGGACAGGGCCTTTCGAGCAGTACTTC. The V gene is TRBV19, the J gene TRBJ2-7, with 9 bases aligning to TRBD1. The CDR3 length is 12 residues. CDR1 and CDR2 (germline): LNHDA, SQIVND (reference sequence). The V and J ends lost 10 bases and 6 bases, in that order; junction bases with no gene match: 7.

The chain recombines TRBV27 with TRBJ1-6; D ambiguous. V lost 5 bases, J lost 6 bases, and 8 bases lay in between. CDR1 and CDR2 (germline): MNHEY, SMNVEV (reference sequence). The CDR3 runs 13 residues. The DNA of the CDR3 is TGTGCCAGCAGTCCCCACGGTAATTCACCCCTCCACTTT. Its translation is CASSPHGNSPLHF.

In its sample, this clone was seen once. This chain connects TRBV7-3 to TRBJ2-2, with D perhaps matching TRBD2 (6 bases). CDR1 is SGHTA and CDR2 is FQGTGA in the germline V gene. The CDR3 extends over 15 amino acids. V shed 5 bases and J shed 5 bases, with 15 bases lying between them. The CDR3 bases are TGTGCCAGCAGCCAATATATTGGGGGGACCGGGGAGCTGTTTTTT. Residues: CASSQYIGGTGELFF.

V is TRBV19 and J is TRBJ1-1; D may be TRBD1 (5 bases). With 3 bases removed from V and 0 bases from J, the gap between germline ends came to 11 bases. From germline, CDR1 is LNHDA and CDR2 SQIVND (reference sequence). This CDR3 has 15 amino acids. The CDR3 DNA is TGTGCCAGTAGTATGGGGGGATACATGAACACTGAAGCTTTCTTT. Protein: CASSMGGYMNTEAFF.

This rearrangement joins TRBV20-1 to TRBJ1-2; D ambiguous. The CDR3 runs 13 residues. Germline values: CDR1 DFQATT, CDR2 SNEGSKA (reference sequence). The V end was cut by 3 bases, the J end by 2 bases, with 10 bases between. The CDR3 region has the DNA TGCAGTGCTAGTTCGAGCAGGAACTATGGCTACACCTTC. This codes for CSASSSRNYGYTF.

This chain connects TRBV5-1 to TRBJ2-6, with 10 bases aligning to TRBD1. V was pared by 4 bases and J by 4 bases, with 11 bases of the junction left unmatched. The CDR3 contains 18 residues. Germline loops: CDR1 SGHRS, CDR2 YFSETQ. CDR3 nucleotides: TGCGCCAGCAGCCGGGGAGGGACAGGGGTAAGCGGGGCCAACGTCCTGACTTTC. Residues: CASSRGGTGVSGANVLTF.

The chain links TRBV28 to TRBJ1-1, with D perhaps matching TRBD1 (6 bases). The CDR3 spans 13 residues. Germline assignment: CDR1 MDHEN and CDR2 SYDVKM. V shed 3 bases and J shed 3 bases, with 8 bases lying between them. The CDR3 bases are TGTGCCAGCAGTTTCTACAGGGACACTGAAGCTTTCTTT. It codes for CASSFYRDTEAFF.

V and J are TRBV11-2 and TRBJ2-6; D is undetermined. CDR1 and CDR2 from the germline V gene are SGHAT and FQNNGV. V was cut by 8 bases and J by 3 bases, with 8 bases left in between. The CDR3 consists of 13 residues. In nucleotides, the CDR3 is TGTGCCAGCGCGGTGTATGGGGCCAACGTCCTGACTTTC. Translated, it gives CASAVYGANVLTF.

The chain is built from TRBV5-6 and TRBJ2-1; 7 bases map to TRBD2. Germline values: CDR1 SGHDT, CDR2 YYEEEE. This CDR3 is 16 amino acids long. The junction had 7 bases not matched to a gene; V was cut back by 0 bases and J by 4 bases. The CDR3 DNA follows: TGTGCCAGCAGCTTGGTAGTCCCGGGGGGATACAATGAGCAGTTCTTC. Protein sequence: CASSLVVPGGYNEQFF.

The chain combines TRBV10-3 with TRBJ1-3; D is possibly TRBD1 (5 bases). The CDR3 spans 17 residues. Germline V lookup: CDR1 ENHRY, CDR2 SYGVKD. Trimming took 4 bases from V and 0 from J, leaving 16 bases between them. CDR3 amino acids: CAISGEAGLTSGNTIYF. The CDR3 nucleotides are TGTGCCATCAGTGGGGAGGCAGGGCTCACCTCTGGAAACACCATATATTTT.